These 29 T cell receptor beta chains originate from one sample sequenced in a study of T cell responses to AZD1222 COVID-19 vaccine. The protocol was immunoSEQ multiplex PCR, while the TCRdb copy is restricted to in-frame clones and leaves out a portion. The data hold some 140,000 clones, with around 90% observed a single time. This sample comprised peripheral blood, obtained 28 days after the second AZD1222 dose. The receptors come from an adult who received the AZD1222 COVID-19 vaccine.

A word on this clone: The same CDR3 arises from other DNA sequences in this sample as well. The chain uses TRBV30 and TRBJ2-7; D possibly corresponds to TRBD2 (6 bases). Trimming left V 8 bases short and J 1 base short, with 6 bases between. Germline CDR1 GTSNPN, CDR2 SVGIG (reference sequence). The CDR3 spans 10 residues. CDR3 protein: CAGGSYEQYF. CDR3 bases: TGTGCCGGAGGGTCCTACGAGCAGTACTTC. Variable domain in full (rest from reference TRBV30 and TRBJ2-7): SQTIHQWPATLVQPVGSPLSLECTVEGTSNPNLYWYRQAAGRGLQLLFYSVGIGQISSEVPQNLSASRPQDRQFILSSKKLLLSDSGFYLCAGGSYEQYFGPGTRLTVT.

The chain recombines TRBV18 with TRBJ1-1; the D is unclear. V was clipped by 0 bases and J by 3 bases, with 11 bases between them. The CDR3 extends over 15 amino acids. The germline V gene has CDR1 KGHSH and CDR2 LQKENI. The CDR3 DNA reads as TGTGCCAGCTCACCACCTGAGGGTTTTTACACTGAAGCTTTCTTT. As protein: CASSPPEGFYTEAFF. The complete variable domain, with remaining parts taken from reference TRBV18 and TRBJ1-1, reads NAGVMQNPRHLVRRRGQEARLRCSPMKGHSHVYWYRQLPEEGLKFMVYLQKENIIDESGMPKERFSAEFPKEGPSILRIQQVVRGDSAAYFCASSPPEGFYTEAFFGQGTRLTVV.

The rearrangement uses TRBV29-1 and TRBJ2-1; 13 bases match TRBD2. Germline V gene lookup returns CDR1 SQVTM and CDR2 ANQGSEA. V gave up 5 bases and J gave up 6 bases; unmatched junction bases: 4. This CDR3 is 14 amino acids long. The DNA for the CDR3 is TGCAGCGTTCAAAGGACTAGCGGGAGCAATGAGCAGTTCTTC. Protein product: CSVQRTSGSNEQFF.

The rearrangement links TRBV7-9 to TRBJ1-2; the D gene is possibly TRBD1 (6 bases). This CDR3 comprises 14 residues. CDR1 and CDR2 from the germline V gene are SEHNR and FQNEAQ (reference sequence). With 1 base removed from V and 6 bases from J, the gap between germline ends came to 12 bases. For the CDR3, the DNA is TGTGCCAGCAGCTTAGAAGGGGCAGGGGATGGCTACACCTTC. This encodes CASSLEGAGDGYTF.

This chain links TRBV28 with TRBJ1-1; weak D call: TRBD1 (5 bases). Trimming cost V 5 bases and J 5 bases, with 18 bases left between them. Germline lookup yields CDR1 MDHEN and CDR2 SYDVKM. The CDR3 is made up of 15 amino acids. The CDR3 region has the DNA TGTGCCAGCAGTGTCACAGGAGCTGGAGGGACTGAAGCTTTCTTT. It codes for CASSVTGAGGTEAFF.

The chain is built from TRBV5-4 and TRBJ2-7; D remains ambiguous. V lost 4 bases and J lost 3, with 14 bases in between. Looked up from germline, CDR1 is SGHNT and CDR2 is YYREEE (reference sequence). The CDR3 is made up of 14 amino acids. CDR3 bases: TGTGCCAGCAGCGGTGGGGTAAGAGTCTACGAGCAGTACTTC. Translating gives CASSGGVRVYEQYF.

The chain uses TRBV6-8 and TRBJ2-5, with 7 bases fitting TRBD2. The germline CDR1 and CDR2 sequences are MNHGY and SAAAGT. The J segment lost 5 bases and the V segment lost 5 bases, leaving 11 bases of the junction unmatched. The CDR3 length is 15 residues. CDR3 coding DNA: TGTGCCAGCAGTCACGCGGGGGAAATTCGGGAGACCCAGTACTTC. Protein sequence: CASSHAGEIRETQYF.

The CDR3, as DNA: TGTGCCACCAGTGCCCCTAGCAAAAGGGCGACAGATACGCAGTATTTT. Amino acids: CATSAPSKRATDTQYF. The gene calls are TRBV24-1 and TRBJ2-3; a possible D gene is TRBD2 (5 bases). This CDR3 contains 16 residues. Trimming pared 5 bases from V and 3 bases from J, leaving 17 bases between. Germline V lookup: CDR1 KGHDR, CDR2 SFDVKD.

The rearrangement links TRBV2 to TRBJ1-3; 10 nucleotides agree with TRBD1. V was clipped by 7 bases and J by 15 bases; unmatched bases: 6. The germline V gene encodes CDR1 SNHLY and CDR2 FYNNEI. The CDR3 has 11 residues. CDR3 DNA sequence: TGTGCCAGCACGTCCGGGACAGGGGCATATTTT. Protein product: CASTSGTGAYF.

V gene TRBV18 combines with J gene TRBJ2-3; perhaps TRBD2 as D (6 bases). Trimming took off 5 bases at V and 6 bases at J, with 18 bases between the two ends. Germline V gene data show CDR1 as KGHSH and CDR2 as LQKENI. The CDR3 has 15 amino acids. The CDR3 region has the DNA TGTGCCAGCTCAGTATCCCAGCGTGGGGGGGATACGCAGTATTTT. Amino acid sequence: CASSVSQRGGDTQYF.

V gene TRBV2 combines with J gene TRBJ1-1, with D perhaps TRBD1 (6 bases). The CDR3 covers 11 residues. The germline V and J ends were trimmed by 7 bases and 9 bases, with 12 bases remaining between them. Germline V lookup: CDR1 SNHLY, CDR2 FYNNEI. The CDR3, as DNA: TGTGCCAGCAAAATACAGGGTAAAGCTTTCTTT. Protein product: CASKIQGKAFF.

This chain joins TRBV3-1 (or the pseudogene TRBV3-2) and TRBJ2-1; 8 bases are shared with TRBD2. Per the germline V gene, CDR1 is LGHDT and CDR2 is YNNKEL (reference sequence). V dropped 5 bases and J dropped 6; count of bases not matched to a gene: 6. This CDR3 region has 14 residues. For the CDR3, the DNA is TGTGCCAGCAGCTTCGAGACTAGCGCCAATGAGCAGTTCTTC. Translating gives CASSFETSANEQFF.

The chain is built from TRBV5-6 and TRBJ1-2; D unresolved. The CDR3 is made up of 11 amino acids. Germline CDR1 and CDR2: SGHDT and YYEEEE. Trimming removed 3 bases from V and 7 bases from J, with 7 bases in between. The CDR3 is CASSSRGGYTF. The CDR3 nucleotides are TGTGCCAGCAGCTCCAGAGGTGGCTACACCTTC.

The V gene is TRBV6-5, the J gene TRBJ1-2; TRBD1 matches at 8 bases. This CDR3 region has 15 residues. V gave up 7 bases and J gave up 4 bases; unmatched junction bases: 11. Germline CDR1 MNHEY, CDR2 SVGAGI. The CDR3 loop reads CASNPQTGETYGYTF. The DNA for the CDR3 is TGTGCCAGCAATCCACAGACAGGGGAGACCTATGGCTACACCTTC.

Only one count was recorded for this clone. J is TRBJ1-6 and V is TRBV7-2; D is ambiguous. Looked up from germline, CDR1 is SGHTA and CDR2 is FQGNSA. This CDR3 is 12 amino acids long. With 4 bases removed from V and 10 bases from J, the gap between germline ends came to 8 bases. For the CDR3, the DNA is TGTGCCAGCAGCTCAGTAGGATCACCCCTCCACTTT. It codes for CASSSVGSPLHF.

The CDR3 spells CASSKTSGPTYEQYF. The CDR3, as DNA: TGTGCCAGCAGCAAGACTAGCGGGCCGACCTACGAGCAGTACTTC. The chain couples TRBV7-3 to TRBJ2-7; TRBD2 aligns across 10 bases. The germline CDR1 and CDR2 sequences are SGHTA and FQGTGA. V was clipped by 5 bases and J by 2 bases; unmatched bases: 6. The CDR3 consists of 15 residues.

The chain recombines TRBV19 with TRBJ1-1; tentative D call: TRBD1 (6 bases). V lost 7 bases to trimming and J lost 7 bases, with 16 bases between them. Per the germline V gene, CDR1 is LNHDA and CDR2 is SQIVND (reference sequence). The CDR3 is made up of 13 amino acids. The CDR3 protein is CASTNYRAGEAFF. Here the CDR3 DNA reads TGTGCCAGTACCAACTACAGGGCCGGTGAAGCTTTCTTT.

The chain has TRBV4-1 and TRBJ2-3; D unresolved. This CDR3 has 15 amino acids. In germline, CDR1 is MGHRA, CDR2 YSYEKL. V lost 0 bases and J 7 bases, leaving 14 bases between the germline ends. The DNA for the CDR3 is TGCGCCAGCAGCCAAGATATGAGACAAGGGAATACGCAGTATTTT. Translated, it gives CASSQDMRQGNTQYF.

This chain connects TRBV27 to TRBJ2-1, with TRBD2 matching over 9 bases. This CDR3 spans 13 amino acids. V lost 6 bases and J lost 8; bases outside the gene matches: 5. The germline V gene encodes CDR1 MNHEY and CDR2 SMNVEV (reference sequence). CDR3 nucleotide sequence: TGTGCCAGCAGCGGTTGGACTAGCGATGAGCAGTTCTTC. This codes for CASSGWTSDEQFF.

The V and J genes are TRBV7-8 and TRBJ2-7; D tentatively reads TRBD1 or TRBD2 (7 bases each). Per germline, CDR1 SGHVS and CDR2 FQNEAQ. The CDR3 runs to 15 residues. Trimming pared 0 bases from V and 7 bases from J, leaving 16 bases between. CDR3 coding DNA: TGTGCCAGCAGCTTAGCCCAGGGGGGGGCCTGGGAGCAGTACTTC. Its protein is CASSLAQGGAWEQYF.

V and J are TRBV6-5 and TRBJ2-5; the match to TRBD2 covers 8 bases. The CDR3 contains 15 residues. Trimming took 2 bases from V and 1 from J; bases not matched to a gene: 3. From germline, CDR1 is MNHEY and CDR2 SVGAGI. The CDR3 protein is CASSYIGTSQETQYF. In nucleotides, the CDR3 is TGTGCCAGCAGTTACATTGGGACTAGCCAAGAGACCCAGTACTTC.

V and J are TRBV11-3 and TRBJ2-2; possible D gene TRBD2, 6 bases. CDR1 and CDR2 (germline): SGHNT, YENEEA. The CDR3 covers 16 residues. Trimming left V 5 bases short and J 5 bases short, with 18 bases between. The CDR3 protein is CASSPGRDLRTGELFF. CDR3 nucleotides: TGTGCCAGCAGCCCCGGGAGAGACCTGAGAACCGGGGAGCTGTTTTTT.

The V and J genes are TRBV27 and TRBJ2-7; 7 bases agree with TRBD1. CDR3 length: 13 amino acids. V lost 5 bases and J lost 3; bases outside the gene matches: 4. Germline V gives CDR1 MNHEY, CDR2 SMNVEV (reference sequence). This CDR3 reads CASSLTGDYEQYF. DNA of the CDR3: TGTGCCAGCAGTCTCACAGGGGACTACGAGCAGTACTTC.

V usage is TRBV28 and J usage is TRBJ2-2; 8 bases are a match to TRBD2. Germline loops: CDR1 MDHEN, CDR2 SYDVKM. The CDR3 loop spans 14 amino acids. The trim removed 6 bases at V and 3 bases at J, leaving 3 bases unmatched. CDR3 coding DNA: TGTGCCAGCAGCCCGGGGGGGGACACCGGGGAGCTGTTTTTT. It encodes CASSPGGDTGELFF.

The J gene is TRBJ2-3, the V gene TRBV10-3; 8 positions match TRBD1. The germline CDR1 and CDR2 sequences are ENHRY and SYGVKD. The CDR3 has 15 amino acids. Trimming cost V 6 bases and J 2 bases; bases outside gene matches: 7. This CDR3 is CAIRSTGGNTDTQYF. The CDR3 region has the DNA TGTGCCATCAGATCTACAGGGGGGAACACAGATACGCAGTATTTT.

This rearrangement joins TRBV25-1 to TRBJ2-7, with 9 bases matching TRBD1. Germline V gives CDR1 MGHDK, CDR2 SYGVNS. V shed 3 bases, J shed 5 bases, and the junction held 8 bases outside the gene matches. This CDR3 comprises 15 residues. The CDR3 DNA follows: TGTGCCAGCAGTGATCTACAGGGGGCACCCAACGAGCAGTACTTC. Its translation is CASSDLQGAPNEQYF.

V usage is TRBV7-3 and J usage is TRBJ2-2; D possibly matches TRBD1 or TRBD2 (5 bases each). The V end was cut by 0 bases, the J end by 1 base, with 12 bases between. This CDR3 is 17 amino acids long. Germline values: CDR1 SGHTA, CDR2 FQGTGA. The CDR3 DNA follows: TGTGCCAGCAGCTTAACCGGGGCCACGTGGAACACCGGGGAGCTGTTTTTT. Translating gives CASSLTGATWNTGELFF.

This clone has more than one count but fewer than ten. The rearrangement uses TRBV6-6 and TRBJ2-2, with D tentatively TRBD1 (6 bases). There are 13 residues in the CDR3. V dropped 5 bases and J dropped 6 bases, with 10 bases sitting between them. The germline V gene has CDR1 MNHNY and CDR2 SVGAGI (reference sequence). The CDR3, as DNA: TGTGCCAGCAGTCCACAGGGCCCCGGGGAGCTGTTTTTT. It encodes CASSPQGPGELFF.

Comments on this clone: The sample contains more than one DNA sequence encoding this CDR3. The chain uses TRBV5-1 and TRBJ2-3; possible D gene TRBD1, 5 bases. CDR1 SGHRS and CDR2 YFSETQ come from the germline V gene. The CDR3 extends over 14 amino acids. Trimming pared 0 bases from V and 3 bases from J, leaving 8 bases between. For the CDR3, the DNA is TGCGCCAGCAGCTTGGGACAGTCTACAGATACGCAGTATTTT. It is translated as CASSLGQSTDTQYF.